Following are 25 T cell receptor beta chains from one sample sequenced in a study of blood T cells in healthy people across ages. Next came a second PCR, run for about 6 to 12 cycles, which used a sample-barcoded 5' primer along with a J-beta primer mix. TCRdb reanalysed the 5' RACE reads using MiXCR and keeps one entry per CDR3 protein. The sample carries some 900,000 distinct CDR3 sequences, 40% to 60% recorded once. Source material: blood. The receptor set was obtained from a man younger than 45 in good health.

The chain uses TRBV6-6 and TRBJ2-3; D remains ambiguous. Germline V gene lookup returns CDR1 MNHNY and CDR2 SVGAGI (reference sequence). CDR3 length equals 13 residues. V lost 0 bases to trimming and J lost 4 bases, with 5 bases between them. The CDR3 coding sequence is TGTGCCAGCAGTTACTCACGGGCAGATACGCAGTATTTT. Translating it yields CASSYSRADTQYF.

V usage is TRBV7-9 and J usage is TRBJ2-7, with D unresolved. The CDR3 has 15 residues. Germline V gene data show CDR1 as SEHNR and CDR2 as FQNEAQ (reference sequence). V was shortened by 5 bases and J by 0 bases, with 14 bases between the two germline ends. The CDR3 sequence is CASSLKPGPSYEQYF. The CDR3 bases are TGTGCCAGCAGCCTAAAACCGGGCCCCTCCTACGAGCAGTACTTC. The entire variable domain, with the rest obtained from reference TRBV7-9 and TRBJ2-7, is as follows: DTGVSQNPRHKITKRGQNVTFRCDPISEHNRLYWYRQTLGQGPEFLTYFQNEAQLEKSRLLSDRFSAERPKGSFSTLEIQRTEQGDSAMYLCASSLKPGPSYEQYFGPGTRLTVT.

The CDR3 nucleotides are TGTGCCAGCAGGCAGAGGACGACCTACGAGCAGTACTTC. The encoded protein is CASRQRTTYEQYF. V usage is TRBV6-5 and J usage is TRBJ2-5; D is undetermined. The J call could be wrong; TRBJ2-7 is a better fit for the DNA end. This CDR3 is 13 amino acids long. CDR1 MNHEY and CDR2 SVGAGI come from the germline V gene.

There are a few counts of this clonotype. This chain links TRBV20-1 with TRBJ1-1; no definite D call. Trimming took 2 bases from V and 11 from J, leaving 9 bases between them. CDR3 length: 10 amino acids. Looked up from germline, CDR1 is DFQATT and CDR2 is SNEGSKA (reference sequence). CDR3 protein: CSARLAQAFF. The CDR3 nucleotides read TGCAGTGCTAGATTAGCCCAGGCTTTCTTT.

The chain recombines TRBV27 with TRBJ1-2, with no clear D. V lost 0 bases and J lost 7, with 12 bases in between. The V gene's germline CDR1 is MNHEY and CDR2 SMNVEV (reference sequence). This CDR3 has 14 residues. The CDR3 DNA is TGTGCCAGCAGTTTATCACACCGGACTATTGGCTACACCTTC. Its protein is CASSLSHRTIGYTF.

The J gene is TRBJ2-1, the V gene TRBV25-1; D may be TRBD2 (6 bases). CDR3 length equals 12 residues. The V gene lost 1 base and the J gene lost 12 bases, with 10 bases spanning the gap. Looked up from germline, CDR1 is MGHDK and CDR2 is SYGVNS. The CDR3 coding sequence is TGTGCCAGCAGTGAATCACTAGCCCCGCAGTTCTTC. It is translated as CASSESLAPQFF.

This chain joins TRBV7-9 and TRBJ1-5; unclear D gene. Trimming took 0 bases from V and 5 from J, leaving 8 bases between them. The CDR3 sequence is 14 residues long. CDR1 SEHNR and CDR2 FQNEAQ come from the germline V gene (reference sequence). In DNA form, the CDR3 reads TGTGCCAGCAGCTTAGCTCATGGGGATCAGCCCCAGCATTTT. Amino acid sequence: CASSLAHGDQPQHF.

The rearrangement joins TRBV29-1 to TRBJ2-6, with D possibly being TRBD1 or TRBD2 (6 bases each). The CDR3 covers 18 residues. CDR1 and CDR2 from the germline V gene are SQVTM and ANQGSEA. Deletions cut 3 bases from V and 0 bases from J, with 18 bases between. CDR3 region: CSVDAGTRTFSGANVLTF. For the CDR3, the DNA is TGCAGCGTTGATGCGGGGACAAGGACATTCTCTGGGGCCAACGTCCTGACTTTC.

This rearrangement joins TRBV9 to TRBJ2-7; 11 bases are a match to TRBD2. Trimming took 0 bases from V and 2 from J; bases not matched to a gene: 4. Germline V lookup: CDR1 SGDLS, CDR2 YYNGEE. This CDR3 contains 16 residues. CDR3 DNA: TGTGCCAGCAGCGTAGCGAGTAGCGGGGGGGCCTACGAGCAGTACTTC. Its protein product is CASSVASSGGAYEQYF.

This chain joins TRBV2 and TRBJ2-3; 7 nucleotides agree with TRBD2. CDR1 and CDR2 from the germline V gene are SNHLY and FYNNEI. The CDR3 has 15 amino acids. J gave up 3 bases and V 6 bases, and 9 bases lay outside the gene matches. CDR3 amino acids: CASSIGLVGTDTQYF. The CDR3 DNA is TGTGCCAGCAGCATCGGACTAGTCGGAACAGATACGCAGTATTTT.

The rearrangement links TRBV5-1 to TRBJ2-1, with a tentative D call TRBD1 (7 bases). The CDR3 sequence is 16 residues long. CDR1 is SGHRS and CDR2 is YFSETQ in the germline V gene. The ends were cut back, 2 bases at V and 4 bases at J, with 16 bases in the middle. The CDR3 reads CASSFLAGGGYNEQFF. The CDR3 region has the DNA TGCGCCAGCAGCTTCTTGGCAGGGGGAGGATACAATGAGCAGTTCTTC.

The gene calls are TRBV6-4 and TRBJ2-1; 7 nucleotides line up with TRBD2. Germline V gene data show CDR1 as MRHNA and CDR2 as SNTAGT. V shed 6 bases and J 8 bases; nucleotides not matched to a gene: 7. The CDR3 runs 13 residues. The DNA of the CDR3 is TGTGCCAGCAGCCTGACTAGCATCCATGAGCAGTTCTTC. Protein product: CASSLTSIHEQFF.

The chain is built from TRBV7-9 and TRBJ1-3; D is undetermined. The germline gives CDR1 SEHNR, CDR2 FQNEAQ (reference sequence). V was shortened by 10 bases and J by 0 bases, with 19 bases between the two germline ends. CDR3 length: 16 amino acids. CDR3 bases: TGTGCCACCACCTTGGAGGGCACCTTCTCTGGAAACACCATATATTTT. As protein: CATTLEGTFSGNTIYF.

The chain recombines TRBV15 with TRBJ2-5; TRBD1 aligns across 11 bases. Trimming removed 5 bases from V and 4 bases from J; junction bases left unmatched: 9. This CDR3 contains 16 residues. Germline V gives CDR1 LNHNV, CDR2 YYDKDF (reference sequence). This CDR3 reads CATSETRDRGLETQYF. The CDR3 region has the DNA TGTGCCACCAGCGAGACCCGGGACAGGGGGTTAGAGACCCAGTACTTC.

The rearrangement joins TRBV6-2 or TRBV6-3 to TRBJ2-7; TRBD1 matches at 8 bases. Germline CDR1 is MNHEY and CDR2 is SVGEGT. The CDR3 consists of 15 residues. The V gene end was trimmed by 6 bases and the J gene end by 1 base; junction bases not matched to a gene: 8. CDR3: CASRLGQGRSYEQYF. DNA of the CDR3: TGTGCCAGCAGACTCGGACAGGGTAGATCCTACGAGCAGTACTTC.

This clonotype was recorded a few times. V gene TRBV3-1 combines with J gene TRBJ1-2; no clear D. The CDR3 contains 15 residues. V gave up 4 bases and J gave up 0 bases, with 12 bases separating them. Germline loops: CDR1 LGHDT, CDR2 YNNKEL (reference sequence). The CDR3 loop is CASSPPGPANYGYTF. Here the CDR3 DNA reads TGTGCCAGCAGCCCCCCTGGCCCGGCTAACTATGGCTACACCTTC.

The chain couples TRBV27 to TRBJ1-6; TRBD1 matches 7 bases. Unmatched junction bases numbered 15, after V lost 0 bases and J lost 10 bases. The CDR3 length is 18 residues. The germline V gene encodes CDR1 MNHEY and CDR2 SMNVEV (reference sequence). The CDR3 sequence is CASSLSLGRGRSRSPLHF. The CDR3 DNA is TGTGCCAGCAGTTTATCTCTCGGAAGGGGGCGATCTCGCTCACCCCTCCACTTT.

This clonotype has just a few counts. This chain connects TRBV4-2 to TRBJ2-7, with TRBD1 identical over 8 bases. The CDR3 runs to 17 residues. V lost 3 bases to trimming and J lost 0 bases; unmatched junction nucleotides: 10. Germline V gene lookup returns CDR1 LGHNA and CDR2 YNFKEQ. The CDR3 reads CASSHSTGGGSSYEQYF. In nucleotides, the CDR3 is TGTGCCAGCAGCCATAGCACAGGGGGTGGGAGCTCCTACGAGCAGTACTTC.

The chain combines TRBV9 with TRBJ2-3; D assignment may be TRBD1 or TRBD2 (6 bases each). The CDR3 is 17 amino acids. Trimming stripped 0 bases from V and 0 bases from J, with 14 bases between. Germline V gene lookup returns CDR1 SGDLS and CDR2 YYNGEE. Written as DNA, the CDR3 is TGTGCCAGCAGCGTAGGAGTGGGGGGCCTTAGCACAGATACGCAGTATTTT. Translated: CASSVGVGGLSTDTQYF.

The V and J genes are TRBV9 and TRBJ1-1; D is uncertain. Germline V lookup: CDR1 SGDLS, CDR2 YYNGEE. Trimming left V 0 bases short and J 0 bases short, with 9 bases between. The CDR3 covers 15 residues. The CDR3, as DNA: TGTGCCAGCAGCGTAGATCTGGATGTGAACACTGAAGCTTTCTTT. Translation: CASSVDLDVNTEAFF.

The chain has TRBV28 and TRBJ1-3; D ambiguous. V lost 8 bases to trimming and J lost 1 base, with 12 bases between them. The CDR3 sequence is 14 residues long. The germline gives CDR1 MDHEN, CDR2 SYDVKM. DNA of the CDR3: TGTGCCAGCTCGACCGAATCGTCTGGAAACACCATATATTTT. It is translated as CASSTESSGNTIYF.

The sample holds one count of this clonotype. CDR3 DNA sequence: TGCGCCAGCAGCCAAGGAGGGACATTTCAGCCCCAGCATTTT. It encodes CASSQGGTFQPQHF. The rearrangement links TRBV4-1 to TRBJ1-5; tentatively, D is TRBD1 (6 bases). Trimming removed 1 base at V and 6 bases at J, with 10 bases between. In germline, CDR1 is MGHRA, CDR2 YSYEKL. This CDR3 region has 14 residues.

The chain employs TRBV28 and TRBJ2-3; a possible D gene is TRBD2 (5 bases). The CDR3 runs to 14 residues. CDR1 and CDR2 from the germline V gene are MDHEN and SYDVKM. Between the trimmed V and J ends, which lost 3 bases and 4 bases, there was a span of 11 bases. As DNA, the CDR3 is TGTGCCAGCAGTTTGGGTGCGGAGGCAGATACGCAGTATTTT. Protein sequence: CASSLGAEADTQYF.

The chain carries TRBV29-1 and TRBJ2-7; 9 nucleotides agree with TRBD1. Germline V gene lookup returns CDR1 SQVTM and CDR2 ANQGSEA. This CDR3 has 14 amino acids. Trimming at V came to 2 bases and at J to 2 bases, leaving 4 bases not matched to a gene. CDR3 sequence (DNA): TGCAGCGTTGAATTGGGGACAGGGACCTACGAGCAGTACTTC. Protein: CSVELGTGTYEQYF.

The rearrangement joins TRBV6-5 to TRBJ1-6; D not resolved. Germline CDR1 is MNHEY and CDR2 is SVGAGI. The CDR3 is made up of 14 amino acids. V lost 5 bases and J lost 6, with 11 bases in between. CDR3 sequence reads: CASSADRINSPLHF. In DNA, the CDR3 is TGTGCCAGCAGTGCGGATAGGATTAATTCACCCCTCCACTTT.